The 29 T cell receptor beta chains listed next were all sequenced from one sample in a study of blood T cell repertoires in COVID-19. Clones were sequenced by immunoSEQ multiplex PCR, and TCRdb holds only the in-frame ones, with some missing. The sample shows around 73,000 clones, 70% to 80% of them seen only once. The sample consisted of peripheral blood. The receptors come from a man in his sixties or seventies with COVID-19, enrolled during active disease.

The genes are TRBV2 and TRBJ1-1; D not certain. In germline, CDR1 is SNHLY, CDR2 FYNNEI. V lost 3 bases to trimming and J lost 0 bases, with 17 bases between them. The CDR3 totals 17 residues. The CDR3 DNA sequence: TGTGCCAGCAGTGAGCTCGGGGTCAAACACATGAACACTGAAGCTTTCTTT. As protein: CASSELGVKHMNTEAFF.

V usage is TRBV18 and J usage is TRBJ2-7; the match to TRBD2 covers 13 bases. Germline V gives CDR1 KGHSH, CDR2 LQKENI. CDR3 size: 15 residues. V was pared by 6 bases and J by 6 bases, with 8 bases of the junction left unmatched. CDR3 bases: TGTGCCAGCTCGTCCGGGACTAGCGGGACCACCGAGCAGTACTTC. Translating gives CASSSGTSGTTEQYF.

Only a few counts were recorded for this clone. DNA of the CDR3: TGCGCCAGCAGCTTTCCGGACAGAACTAACTATGGCTACACCTTC. It encodes CASSFPDRTNYGYTF. The chain joins TRBV5-1 to TRBJ1-2; D possibly corresponds to TRBD1 (6 bases). CDR1 and CDR2 (germline): SGHRS, YFSETQ. Trimming cost V 2 bases and J 0 bases, with 11 bases left between them. The CDR3 extends over 15 amino acids.

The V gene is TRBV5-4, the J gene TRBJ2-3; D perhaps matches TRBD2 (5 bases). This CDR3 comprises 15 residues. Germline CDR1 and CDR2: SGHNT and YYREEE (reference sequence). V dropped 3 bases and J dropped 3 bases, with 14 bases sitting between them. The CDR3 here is CASSSGLPPTDTQYF. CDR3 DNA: TGTGCCAGCAGCTCCGGACTCCCGCCTACAGATACGCAGTATTTT.

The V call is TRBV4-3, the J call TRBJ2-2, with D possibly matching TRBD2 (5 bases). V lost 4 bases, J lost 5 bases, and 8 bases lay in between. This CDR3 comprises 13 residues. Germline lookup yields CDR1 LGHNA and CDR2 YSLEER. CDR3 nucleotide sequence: TGCGCCAGCAGCCCGGGGATGACCGGGGAGCTGTTTTTT. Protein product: CASSPGMTGELFF.

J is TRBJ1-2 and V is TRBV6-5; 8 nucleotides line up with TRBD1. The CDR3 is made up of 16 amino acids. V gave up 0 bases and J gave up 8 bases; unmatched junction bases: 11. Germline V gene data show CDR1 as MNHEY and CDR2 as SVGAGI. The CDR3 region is CASSYSILRTGRGYTF. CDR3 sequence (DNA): TGTGCCAGCAGTTACTCTATCCTGAGGACAGGGAGAGGCTACACCTTC.

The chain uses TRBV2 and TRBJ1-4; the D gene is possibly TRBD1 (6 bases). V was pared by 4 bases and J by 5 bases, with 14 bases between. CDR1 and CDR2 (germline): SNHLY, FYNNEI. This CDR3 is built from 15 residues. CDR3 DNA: TGTGCCAGCAGTGTAAACAGGGTAGAAAATGAAAAACTGTTTTTT. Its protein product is CASSVNRVENEKLFF.

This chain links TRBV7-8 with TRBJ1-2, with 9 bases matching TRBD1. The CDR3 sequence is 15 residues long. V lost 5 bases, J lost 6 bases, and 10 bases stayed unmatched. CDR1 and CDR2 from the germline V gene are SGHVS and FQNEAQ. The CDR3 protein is CASSGFGTGRHGYTF. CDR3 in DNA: TGTGCCAGCAGCGGCTTCGGGACAGGGCGCCATGGCTACACCTTC.

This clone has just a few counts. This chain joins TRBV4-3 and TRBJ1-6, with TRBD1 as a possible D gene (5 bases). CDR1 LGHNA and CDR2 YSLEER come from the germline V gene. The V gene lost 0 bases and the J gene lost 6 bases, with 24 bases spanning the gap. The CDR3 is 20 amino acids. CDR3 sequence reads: CASSQDSGGYGQVSNSPLHF. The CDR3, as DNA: TGCGCCAGCAGCCAAGATAGCGGGGGTTATGGCCAGGTAAGTAATTCACCCCTCCACTTT.

The CDR3 loop reads CASSPIAGYEQYF. The CDR3 DNA sequence: TGTGCCAGCAGTCCCATTGCAGGTTACGAGCAGTACTTC. This chain uses TRBV3-1 (or the pseudogene TRBV3-2) with TRBJ2-7; unclear D gene. Trimming took 6 bases from V and 4 from J, leaving 13 bases between them. The germline CDR1 and CDR2 sequences are LGHDT and YNNKEL (reference sequence). CDR3 size: 13 residues.

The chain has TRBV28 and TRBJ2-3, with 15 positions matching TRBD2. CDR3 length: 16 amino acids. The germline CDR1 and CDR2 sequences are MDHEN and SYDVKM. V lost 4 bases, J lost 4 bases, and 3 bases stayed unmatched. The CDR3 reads CASSSGLAGGADTQYF. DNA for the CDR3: TGTGCCAGCAGTTCGGGACTAGCGGGAGGAGCAGATACGCAGTATTTT.

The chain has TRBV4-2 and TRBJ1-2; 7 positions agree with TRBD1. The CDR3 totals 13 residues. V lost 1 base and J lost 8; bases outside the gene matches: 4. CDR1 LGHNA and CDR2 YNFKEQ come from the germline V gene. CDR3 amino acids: CASSQGSDRGYTF. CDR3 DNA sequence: TGTGCCAGCAGCCAAGGCTCGGACAGGGGCTACACCTTC.

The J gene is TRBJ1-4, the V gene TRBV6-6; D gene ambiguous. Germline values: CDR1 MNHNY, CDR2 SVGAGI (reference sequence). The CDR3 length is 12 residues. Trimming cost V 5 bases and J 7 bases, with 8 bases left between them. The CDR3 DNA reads TGTGCCAGCAGTGACGCGGGTGAAAAACTGTTTTTT. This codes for CASSDAGEKLFF.

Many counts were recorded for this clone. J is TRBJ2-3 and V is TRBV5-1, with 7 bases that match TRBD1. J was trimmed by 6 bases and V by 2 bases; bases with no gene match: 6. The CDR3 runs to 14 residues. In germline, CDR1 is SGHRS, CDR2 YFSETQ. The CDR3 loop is CASSLQGFGDTQYF. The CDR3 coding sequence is TGCGCCAGCAGCTTACAGGGGTTTGGGGATACGCAGTATTTT.

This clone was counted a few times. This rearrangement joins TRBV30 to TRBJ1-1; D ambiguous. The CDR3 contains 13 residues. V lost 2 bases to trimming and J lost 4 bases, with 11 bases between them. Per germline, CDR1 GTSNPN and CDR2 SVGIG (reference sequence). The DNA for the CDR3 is TGTGCCTGGAGTCTAGCTATGGTCACTGAAGCTTTCTTT. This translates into CAWSLAMVTEAFF.

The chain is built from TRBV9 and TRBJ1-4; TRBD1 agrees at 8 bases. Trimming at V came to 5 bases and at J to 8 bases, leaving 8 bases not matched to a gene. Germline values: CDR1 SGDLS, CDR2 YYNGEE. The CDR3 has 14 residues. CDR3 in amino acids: CASSNRGATEKLFF. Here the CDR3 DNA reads TGTGCCAGCAGTAACAGGGGGGCTACGGAAAAACTGTTTTTT.

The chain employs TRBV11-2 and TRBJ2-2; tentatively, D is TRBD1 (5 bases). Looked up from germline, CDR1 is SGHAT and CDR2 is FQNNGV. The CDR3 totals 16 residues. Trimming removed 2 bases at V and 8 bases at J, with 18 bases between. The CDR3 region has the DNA TGTGCCAGCAGCTTAACCCCAGGGCGCGCCAGGGGGGAGCTGTTTTTT. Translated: CASSLTPGRARGELFF.

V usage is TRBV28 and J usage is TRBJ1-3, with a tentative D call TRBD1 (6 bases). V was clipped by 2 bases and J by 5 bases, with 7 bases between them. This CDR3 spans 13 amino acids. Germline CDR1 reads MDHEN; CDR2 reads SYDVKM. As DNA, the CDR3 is TGTGCCAGCAGTTTAGACAGGCGAAACACCATATATTTT. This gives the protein CASSLDRRNTIYF.

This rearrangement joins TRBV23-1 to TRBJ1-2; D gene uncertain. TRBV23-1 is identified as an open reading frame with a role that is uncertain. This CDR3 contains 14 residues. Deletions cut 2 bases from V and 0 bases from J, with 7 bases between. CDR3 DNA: TGCGCCAGCAGTCAACAGACATCTAACTATGGCTACACCTTC. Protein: CASSQQTSNYGYTF.

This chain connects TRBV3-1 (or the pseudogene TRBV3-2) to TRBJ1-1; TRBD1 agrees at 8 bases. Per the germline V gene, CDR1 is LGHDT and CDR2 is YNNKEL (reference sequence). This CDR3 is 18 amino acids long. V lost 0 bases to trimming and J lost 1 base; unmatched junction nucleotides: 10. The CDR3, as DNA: TGTGCCAGCAGCCAAGATCTCGAGTTACAGGGGGAGAACACTGAAGCTTTCTTT. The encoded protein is CASSQDLELQGENTEAFF.

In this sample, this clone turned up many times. CDR3 nucleotides: TGTGCCAGCAGCTCGGAGACAGGGTCTCGTTACACTGAAGCTTTCTTT. Its translation is CASSSETGSRYTEAFF. The chain employs TRBV5-4 and TRBJ1-1, with 7 bases lining up with TRBD1. The germline CDR1 and CDR2 sequences are SGHNT and YYREEE (reference sequence). This CDR3 is 16 amino acids long. Losses at the gene ends were 3 bases for V and 3 bases for J; bases not matched to a gene: 11.

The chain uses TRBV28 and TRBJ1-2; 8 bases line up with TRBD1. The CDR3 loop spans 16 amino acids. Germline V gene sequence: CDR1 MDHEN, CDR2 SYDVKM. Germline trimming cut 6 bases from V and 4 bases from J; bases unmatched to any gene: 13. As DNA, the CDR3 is TGTGCCAGCAGCCGATCTGGGACAGGACTTTTCTATGGCTACACCTTC. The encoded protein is CASSRSGTGLFYGYTF.

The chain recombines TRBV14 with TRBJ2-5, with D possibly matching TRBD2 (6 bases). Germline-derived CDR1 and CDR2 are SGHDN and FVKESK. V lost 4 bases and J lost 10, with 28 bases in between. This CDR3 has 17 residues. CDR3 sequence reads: CASSPKEPVAGNGIQYF. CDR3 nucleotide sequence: TGTGCCAGCAGCCCAAAAGAACCCGTGGCGGGGAATGGAATCCAGTACTTC.

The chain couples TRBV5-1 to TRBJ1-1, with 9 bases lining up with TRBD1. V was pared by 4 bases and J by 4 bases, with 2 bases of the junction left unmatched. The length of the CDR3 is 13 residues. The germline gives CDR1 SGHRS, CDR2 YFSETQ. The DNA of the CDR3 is TGCGCCAGCAGCGCGACAGGGGGCACTGAAGCTTTCTTT. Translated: CASSATGGTEAFF. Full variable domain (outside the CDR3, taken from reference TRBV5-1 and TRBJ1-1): KAGVTQTPRYLIKTRGQQVTLSCSPISGHRSVSWYQQTPGQGLQFLFEYFSETQRNKGNFPGRFSGRQFSNSRSEMNVSTLELGDSALYLCASSATGGTEAFFGQGTRLTVV.

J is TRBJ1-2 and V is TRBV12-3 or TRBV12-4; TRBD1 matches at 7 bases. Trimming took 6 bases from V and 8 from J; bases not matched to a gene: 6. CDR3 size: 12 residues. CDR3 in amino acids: CASSRGQDGYTF. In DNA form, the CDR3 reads TGTGCCAGCAGCCGCGGACAGGACGGCTACACCTTC.

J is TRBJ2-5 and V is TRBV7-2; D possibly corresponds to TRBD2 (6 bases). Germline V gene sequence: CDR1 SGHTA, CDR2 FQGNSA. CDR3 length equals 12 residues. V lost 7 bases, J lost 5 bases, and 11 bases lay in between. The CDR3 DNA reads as TGTGCCAGCACCGGGGGTGGGGAGACCCAGTACTTC. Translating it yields CASTGGGETQYF. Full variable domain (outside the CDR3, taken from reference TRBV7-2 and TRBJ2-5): GAGVSQSPSNKVTEKGKDVELRCDPISGHTALYWYRQSLGQGLEFLIYFQGNSAPDKSGLPSDRFSAERTGGSVSTLTIQRTQQEDSAVYLCASTGGGETQYFGPGTRLLVL.

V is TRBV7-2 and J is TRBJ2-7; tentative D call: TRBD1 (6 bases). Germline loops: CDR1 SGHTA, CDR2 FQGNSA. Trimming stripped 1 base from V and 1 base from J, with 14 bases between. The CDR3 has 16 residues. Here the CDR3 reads CASSLVGRGSSYEQYF. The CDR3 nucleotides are TGTGCCAGCAGCTTAGTAGGCAGGGGATCTTCCTACGAGCAGTACTTC.

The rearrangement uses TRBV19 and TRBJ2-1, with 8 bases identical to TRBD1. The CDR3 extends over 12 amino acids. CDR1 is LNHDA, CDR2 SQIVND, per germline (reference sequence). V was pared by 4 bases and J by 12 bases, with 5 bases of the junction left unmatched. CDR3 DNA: TGTGCCAGTAGTACCCCAGGACAGGGGCAGTTCTTC. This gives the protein CASSTPGQGQFF.

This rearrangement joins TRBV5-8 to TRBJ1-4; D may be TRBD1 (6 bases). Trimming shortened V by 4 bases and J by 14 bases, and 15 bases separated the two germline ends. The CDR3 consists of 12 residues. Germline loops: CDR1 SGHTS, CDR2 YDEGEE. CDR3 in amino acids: CASSPSRDTLFF. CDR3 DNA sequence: TGTGCCAGCAGCCCGAGCAGGGACACCCTGTTTTTT.